A single sample is the source of the 11 T cell receptor beta chains below, sequenced in a study of T cells in Graves' hyperthyroidism and ophthalmopathy. RNA transcripts served as the template for amplifying TCR beta CDR3 regions. Initially, a first-round RT-PCR of the TCR CDR3 employed the HTBI primer set. Using its own MiXCR run on the multiplex PCR reads, TCRdb lists one record per CDR3 protein. Of 300,000 to 450,000 distinct CDR3 sequences listed, approximately 15% were seen once; the top ten hold 32%. Source material: blood. The receptors here all came from a woman aged 30 to 39 with Graves' hyperthyroidism.

This clonotype was recorded a few times. The chain recombines TRBV9 with TRBJ2-2; D is unclear. The CDR3 covers 13 residues. The germline gives CDR1 SGDLS, CDR2 YYNGEE. V was cut by 3 bases and J by 3 bases, with 6 bases left in between. The CDR3 is CASSGSYTGELFF. The CDR3 region has the DNA TGTGCCAGCAGCGGGTCCTACACCGGGGAGCTGTTTTTT.

This clonotype came up many times. This rearrangement joins TRBV7-8 to TRBJ2-1; 7 nucleotides agree with TRBD2. The trim removed 6 bases at V and 4 bases at J, leaving 9 bases unmatched. CDR3 length: 15 residues. Germline V gene lookup returns CDR1 SGHVS and CDR2 FQNEAQ. CDR3 sequence reads: CASRSGAGGYNEQFF. DNA of the CDR3: TGTGCCAGCAGAAGCGGGGCTGGGGGATACAATGAGCAGTTCTTC.

In its sample, this clonotype was seen many times. The J gene is TRBJ1-3, the V gene TRBV5-1; D unclear. Trimming took 0 bases from V and 3 from J, leaving 13 bases between them. The CDR3 totals 16 residues. The germline CDR1 and CDR2 sequences are SGHRS and YFSETQ. The CDR3, as DNA: TGCGCCAGCAGCTTGGTCGGGGAAGTCTTTGGAAACACCATATATTTT. Protein: CASSLVGEVFGNTIYF. The full variable domain, with the rest looked up from reference TRBV5-1 and TRBJ1-3, is KAGVTQTPRYLIKTRGQQVTLSCSPISGHRSVSWYQQTPGQGLQFLFEYFSETQRNKGNFPGRFSGRQFSNSRSEMNVSTLELGDSALYLCASSLVGEVFGNTIYFGEGSWLTVV.

This clonotype was counted many times. The chain couples TRBV7-2 to TRBJ2-7; 7 nucleotides agree with TRBD2. With 2 bases clipped from V and 4 bases from J, the junction kept 8 bases outside the gene matches. Germline-derived CDR1 and CDR2 are SGHTA and FQGNSA. This CDR3 is built from 15 residues. The CDR3 here is CASSLRRERVYEQYF. The CDR3 nucleotides read TGTGCCAGCAGCTTACGGCGGGAGAGGGTTTACGAGCAGTACTTC. The full variable domain, with the rest looked up from reference TRBV7-2 and TRBJ2-7, is GAGVSQSPSNKVTEKGKDVELRCDPISGHTALYWYRQSLGQGLEFLIYFQGNSAPDKSGLPSDRFSAERTGGSVSTLTIQRTQQEDSAVYLCASSLRRERVYEQYFGPGTRLTVT.

There are many counts of this clonotype. This chain uses TRBV3-1 with TRBJ2-7, with 13 nucleotides matching TRBD2. Germline CDR1 LGHDT, CDR2 YNNKEL (reference sequence). The J segment lost 3 bases and the V segment lost 1 base, leaving 9 bases of the junction unmatched. The CDR3 has 18 amino acids. The CDR3, as DNA: TGTGCCAGCAGCCAAGCGGGACTAGCGGGAACTCGTGGCTACGAGCAGTACTTC. Translation gives CASSQAGLAGTRGYEQYF.

There are many counts of this clonotype. This chain uses TRBV12-3 or TRBV12-4 with TRBJ2-1; the match to TRBD2 covers 11 bases. This CDR3 region has 14 residues. The V gene end was trimmed by 8 bases and the J gene end by 5 bases; junction bases not matched to a gene: 5. The CDR3 nucleotides read TGTGCCAGCCTGACTAGCGGGATAGACAATGAGCAGTTCTTC. Translated, it gives CASLTSGIDNEQFF.

In nucleotides, the CDR3 is TGTGCCAGCAGCTTAGCCACCGGGGTGGGTTTGAACACTGAAGCTTTCTTT. As protein: CASSLATGVGLNTEAFF. The chain couples TRBV7-3 to TRBJ1-1; D unclear. The CDR3 length is 17 residues. V lost 2 bases, J lost 0 bases, and 16 bases lay in between. CDR1 is SGHTA and CDR2 is FQGTGA in the germline V gene.

This clonotype was seen repeatedly, ten times or more. V and J are TRBV29-1 and TRBJ1-1; 8 bases agree with TRBD1. Germline V gene data show CDR1 as SQVTM and CDR2 as ANQGSEA. Losses at the gene ends were 8 bases for V and 3 bases for J; bases not matched to a gene: 8. The CDR3 length is 13 residues. CDR3 nucleotides: TGCAGCTTCTCAGGGGGCGTCGACACTGAAGCTTTCTTT. Its translation is CSFSGGVDTEAFF. The entire variable domain, with the rest obtained from reference TRBV29-1 and TRBJ1-1, is as follows: SAVISQKPSRDICQRGTSLTIQCQVDSQVTMMFWYRQQPGQSLTLIATANQGSEATYESGFVIDKFPISRPNLTFSTLTVSNMSPEDSSIYLCSFSGGVDTEAFFGQGTRLTVV.

The chain carries TRBV11-3 and TRBJ2-3; 10 bases are a match to TRBD1. This CDR3 contains 15 residues. V lost 5 bases, J lost 4 bases, and 6 bases stayed unmatched. Germline CDR1 is SGHNT and CDR2 is YENEEA. CDR3 sequence: CASSQQGTGADTQYF. DNA of the CDR3: TGTGCCAGCAGCCAACAGGGGACAGGGGCAGATACGCAGTATTTT.

This clonotype was seen ten or more times. The V gene is TRBV3-1, the J gene TRBJ1-5; D not resolved. The germline CDR1 and CDR2 sequences are LGHDT and YNNKEL (reference sequence). Trimming cost V 2 bases and J 6 bases, with 8 bases left between them. The CDR3 covers 13 residues. The DNA for the CDR3 is TGTGCCAGCAGCCAATTTTTTGGTCAGCCCCAGCATTTT. Translated: CASSQFFGQPQHF.

The V gene is TRBV19, the J gene TRBJ1-1; TRBD1 might be the D (5 bases). This CDR3 has 12 amino acids. V was clipped by 5 bases and J by 4 bases, with 8 bases between them. Germline assignment: CDR1 LNHDA and CDR2 SQIVND (reference sequence). The CDR3, as DNA: TGTGCCAGTAGTGCAGGGATCACTGAAGCTTTCTTT. Protein sequence: CASSAGITEAFF.